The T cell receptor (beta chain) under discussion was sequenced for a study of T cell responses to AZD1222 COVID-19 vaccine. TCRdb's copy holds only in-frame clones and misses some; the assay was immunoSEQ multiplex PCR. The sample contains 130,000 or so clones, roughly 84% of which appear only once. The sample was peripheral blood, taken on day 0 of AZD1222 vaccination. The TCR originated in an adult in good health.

The CDR3 loop is CASRKGDSYSNQPQHF. The CDR3 DNA reads as TGTGCCAGCAGGAAGGGGGACAGCTATAGCAATCAGCCCCAGCATTTT. The V gene is TRBV2, the J gene TRBJ1-5; 7 nucleotides align to TRBD1. In germline, CDR1 is SNHLY, CDR2 FYNNEI. The junction had 8 bases not matched to a gene; V was cut back by 6 bases and J by 0 bases. This CDR3 spans 16 amino acids.